The T cell receptor beta chain under discussion was sequenced for a study of cytomegalovirus exposure and HLA in healthy donors. In regard to this clone: As yet, its antigen is unknown.

The primer mix had 60 Vbeta and 13 Jbeta primers. Clones were read by immunoSEQ multiplex PCR, and TCRdb kept only the in-frame ones, dropping some. Found here are around 100,000 clones, around three quarters of them singletons; the top ten hold 2.5% to 3.5%. Findings and caveats of the study: Confirmation in vitro established that a few CMV-associated chains were specific for CMV antigens. A later analysis reportedly found that, within productive TCRs, an Asian-associated ancestry cluster had fewer N-insertions than the mean observed across the approximately 690 donors. Based on reports, TCR beta sequences accurately predicted HLA-A and HLA-B alleles for most subjects.

The TCR originated in a woman aged 18-30 years in good health and CMV-seropositive. The sample consisted of PBMCs.

The CDR3 region has the DNA TGTGCCAGCAGCTTAGGGGACCGGGAGAAAGATACGCAGTATTTT. The encoded protein is CASSLGDREKDTQYF. J is TRBJ2-3 and V is TRBV7-2, with a tentative D call TRBD2 (6 bases). Germline values: CDR1 SGHTA, CDR2 FQGNSA. Deletions cut 1 base from V and 5 bases from J, with 13 bases between. This CDR3 contains 15 residues.